Shown below are 30 T cell receptor beta chains from a single sample sequenced in a study of blood T cell repertoires in COVID-19. Profiling relied on immunoSEQ multiplex PCR, and the TCRdb table lists in-frame clones only, not all of them. This table holds about 300,000 clones, 85% to 90% found once. Sequenced: PBMCs or T cells enriched from blood (not recorded which). The origin of the receptors is a man aged 25-45 years who had recovered from COVID-19.

The chain carries TRBV7-9 and TRBJ2-7; D is possibly TRBD2 (6 bases). This CDR3 region has 16 residues. CDR1 is SEHNR, CDR2 FQNEAQ, per germline (reference sequence). Trimming removed 3 bases from V and 5 bases from J, with 20 bases in between. The DNA for the CDR3 is TGTGCCAGCAGCTTTTATAGCGGAACCCTCGGAAACGAGCAGTACTTC. This sequence encodes CASSFYSGTLGNEQYF.

The V and J genes are TRBV7-9 and TRBJ2-1; D gene uncertain. This CDR3 contains 13 residues. Germline V gene data show CDR1 as SEHNR and CDR2 as FQNEAQ (reference sequence). V lost 5 bases and J 6 bases, leaving 11 bases between the germline ends. The CDR3 bases are TGTGCCAGCAGCCCCAGTTTTCTCAATGAGCAGTTCTTC. Encoded protein: CASSPSFLNEQFF.

The chain has TRBV3-1 (or the pseudogene TRBV3-2) and TRBJ2-7; weak D call: TRBD1 (6 bases). This CDR3 has 15 amino acids. Germline V lookup: CDR1 LGHDT, CDR2 YNNKEL (reference sequence). The ends were cut back, 3 bases at V and 6 bases at J, with 18 bases in the middle. The CDR3 spells CASSHPTGISSEQYF. The CDR3 DNA reads as TGTGCCAGCAGCCACCCAACAGGGATCTCTTCCGAGCAGTACTTC.

The V call is TRBV5-1, the J call TRBJ1-2; 11 bases fit TRBD1. The germline gives CDR1 SGHRS, CDR2 YFSETQ. The CDR3 is 15 amino acids. After removal of 4 bases from V and 4 bases from J, the junction contained 6 bases not matched to a gene. CDR3: CASSLDRGHSYGYTF. As DNA, the CDR3 is TGCGCCAGCAGCCTGGACAGGGGGCATAGCTATGGCTACACCTTC.

Here the CDR3 DNA reads TGTGCCAGCAGCTTGGGTCTAGCGGGAGCGGGTGAGCAGTTCTTC. This gives the protein CASSLGLAGAGEQFF. This sequence joins TRBV11-2 and TRBJ2-1; 10 nucleotides line up with TRBD2. The J segment lost 9 bases and the V segment lost 3 bases, leaving 8 bases of the junction unmatched. Per germline, CDR1 SGHAT and CDR2 FQNNGV. The CDR3 sequence is 15 residues long.

For the CDR3, the DNA is TGTGCCAGCAGCTCCTTCTCACCGGGCACTGAAGCTTTCTTT. It translates to CASSSFSPGTEAFF. The rearrangement uses TRBV11-3 and TRBJ1-1; D gene unclear. This CDR3 spans 14 amino acids. Germline assignment: CDR1 SGHNT and CDR2 YENEEA. V was pared by 4 bases and J by 4 bases, with 13 bases between.

The chain links TRBV24-1 to TRBJ2-7; 7 bases fit TRBD1. Germline assignment: CDR1 KGHDR and CDR2 SFDVKD. The ends lost 9 bases at V and 3 bases at J; junction bases unmatched: 7. CDR3 size: 13 residues. The CDR3 nucleotides are TGTGCCACCCGCCTCCGGGACAGCTACGAGCAGTACTTC. Amino acid sequence: CATRLRDSYEQYF.

This clone has a handful of counts. As DNA, the CDR3 is TGTGCCAGCAGCTTAGGAATTAGCGGGACTGCGAACACCGGGGAGCTGTTTTTT. Amino acid sequence: CASSLGISGTANTGELFF. V and J are TRBV11-3 and TRBJ2-2, with 8 bases that match TRBD2. The germline V gene encodes CDR1 SGHNT and CDR2 YENEEA. The CDR3 spans 18 residues. With 1 base clipped from V and 0 bases from J, the junction kept 7 bases outside the gene matches.

This clone was observed a handful of times. The chain employs TRBV5-4 and TRBJ2-5, with a tentative D call TRBD2 (6 bases). V lost 1 base and J lost 2, with 12 bases in between. Germline CDR1 reads SGHNT; CDR2 reads YYREEE (reference sequence). The CDR3 runs 15 residues. The CDR3 sequence is CASSLWEVVQETQYF. The CDR3 DNA is TGTGCCAGCAGCTTGTGGGAGGTCGTACAAGAGACCCAGTACTTC.

Regarding this clone: Other DNA sequences in the same sample also yield this CDR3. This chain connects TRBV7-9 to TRBJ2-3; no reliable D call. The ends were cut back, 2 bases at V and 6 bases at J, with 3 bases in the middle. CDR1 and CDR2 (germline): SEHNR, FQNEAQ (reference sequence). This CDR3 has 11 residues. The CDR3 DNA is TGTGCCAGCAGCTTAACTGATACGCAGTATTTT. This codes for CASSLTDTQYF.

The rearrangement uses TRBV5-4 and TRBJ2-7; 7 bases fit TRBD2. Germline V CDR1 and CDR2: SGHNT, YYREEE (reference sequence). The CDR3 loop spans 13 amino acids. After removal of 10 bases from V and 2 bases from J, the junction contained 9 bases not matched to a gene. CDR3 bases: TGTGCCTTTGCGGGGAGGGCCCCCTACGAGCAGTACTTC. As protein: CAFAGRAPYEQYF.

Only a few counts were recorded for this clone. The V gene is TRBV28, the J gene TRBJ2-1, with D unclear. With 6 bases removed from V and 6 bases from J, the gap between germline ends came to 15 bases. Germline CDR1 MDHEN, CDR2 SYDVKM. The CDR3 loop spans 14 amino acids. The CDR3 DNA reads TGTGCCAGCAGGTCTAATGCTCTACGCAATGAGCAGTTCTTC. Protein product: CASRSNALRNEQFF.

CDR3 in DNA: TGTGCCAGCAGTTATTGGGGGACTAGCGTCGTACGGGAGCAGTACTTC. It is translated as CASSYWGTSVVREQYF. V and J are TRBV27 and TRBJ2-7; 10 positions match TRBD2. Per the germline V gene, CDR1 is MNHEY and CDR2 is SMNVEV (reference sequence). With V trimmed by 4 bases and J by 7 bases, 13 bases remained unmatched. The CDR3 totals 16 residues.

The V and J genes are TRBV4-1 and TRBJ2-5, with D perhaps TRBD2 (6 bases). V shed 1 base and J shed 2 bases, with 11 bases lying between them. CDR1 MGHRA and CDR2 YSYEKL come from the germline V gene. The CDR3 is made up of 15 amino acids. CDR3 in amino acids: CASSQVLAGQETQYF. In DNA, the CDR3 is TGCGCCAGCAGCCAAGTCCTGGCGGGGCAAGAGACCCAGTACTTC.

This chain connects TRBV7-2 to TRBJ2-1; 12 bases match TRBD2. The trim removed 4 bases at V and 5 bases at J, leaving 9 bases unmatched. Germline-derived CDR1 and CDR2 are SGHTA and FQGNSA. The CDR3 contains 17 residues. This chain's CDR3 is CASSSRRASGRDNEQFF. CDR3 DNA: TGTGCCAGCAGCTCCCGACGGGCTAGCGGGAGGGACAATGAGCAGTTCTTC. Drawing the rest from reference TRBV7-2 and TRBJ2-1, the complete variable domain is GAGVSQSPSNKVTEKGKDVELRCDPISGHTALYWYRQSLGQGLEFLIYFQGNSAPDKSGLPSDRFSAERTGGSVSTLTIQRTQQEDSAVYLCASSSRRASGRDNEQFFGPGTRLTVL.

This clone has more than one count but fewer than ten. The chain links TRBV19 to TRBJ1-1; 7 bases align to TRBD1. The germline gives CDR1 LNHDA, CDR2 SQIVND (reference sequence). The junction had 10 bases not matched to a gene; V was cut back by 5 bases and J by 4 bases. This CDR3 region has 15 residues. CDR3 nucleotide sequence: TGTGCCAGTAGTGACAGGGAAAAGCTGGGCACTGAAGCTTTCTTT. Amino acid sequence: CASSDREKLGTEAFF.

This clone was observed a single time. The chain uses TRBV6-2 or TRBV6-3 and TRBJ1-1; perhaps TRBD1 as D (6 bases). The V gene's germline CDR1 is MNHEY and CDR2 SVGEGT. Trimming stripped 1 base from V and 1 base from J, with 10 bases between. The CDR3 is 15 residues long. CDR3 DNA sequence: TGTGCCAGCAGTTACTGGGGCAGGGGGAACACTGAAGCTTTCTTT. Its protein product is CASSYWGRGNTEAFF.

This clone was observed once. The chain recombines TRBV19 with TRBJ1-5; D gene unclear. The length of the CDR3 is 16 residues. CDR1 LNHDA and CDR2 SQIVND come from the germline V gene (reference sequence). Trimming cost V 5 bases and J 0 bases, with 14 bases left between them. The CDR3 nucleotides are TGTGCCAGTAGTGAACGGGGTCTTTATAGCAATCAGCCCCAGCATTTT. Encoded protein: CASSERGLYSNQPQHF.

The table lists this clone with a count of one. This sequence joins TRBV19 and TRBJ2-3; D gene uncertain. This CDR3 is 15 amino acids long. Germline loops: CDR1 LNHDA, CDR2 SQIVND (reference sequence). With 3 bases removed from V and 0 bases from J, the gap between germline ends came to 10 bases. The CDR3 is CASSIRQFSTDTQYF. Written as DNA, the CDR3 is TGTGCCAGTAGTATCAGGCAGTTCAGCACAGATACGCAGTATTTT.

This clone was detected ten times or more. V is TRBV2 and J is TRBJ2-3, with D possibly TRBD1 on 6 matching bases. The CDR3 sequence is 15 residues long. Germline lookup yields CDR1 SNHLY and CDR2 FYNNEI. Deletions cut 6 bases from V and 0 bases from J, with 13 bases between. CDR3 coding DNA: TGTGCCAGCAGCTGGACAGAACCTAGCACAGATACGCAGTATTTT. Translating it yields CASSWTEPSTDTQYF.

The chain links TRBV11-2 to TRBJ2-7, with a weak D call TRBD1 (5 bases). The CDR3 is 14 amino acids. Trimming removed 0 bases at V and 3 bases at J, with 9 bases between. CDR1 and CDR2 (germline): SGHAT, FQNNGV. The CDR3, as DNA: TGTGCCAGCAGCTTAGATCAGGGTCGCTACGAGCAGTACTTC. Its translation is CASSLDQGRYEQYF.

J is TRBJ2-3 and V is TRBV7-9; D is uncertain. Trimming stripped 7 bases from V and 4 bases from J, with 12 bases between. CDR1 SEHNR and CDR2 FQNEAQ come from the germline V gene (reference sequence). There are 13 residues in the CDR3. The DNA for the CDR3 is TGTGCCAGCACCCCTCCTCTAGCAGATACGCAGTATTTT. It encodes CASTPPLADTQYF.

The V and J genes are TRBV7-2 and TRBJ1-2, with no clear D. Trimming left V 1 base short and J 8 bases short, with 8 bases between. The CDR3 spans 12 residues. Per germline, CDR1 SGHTA and CDR2 FQGNSA. CDR3 coding DNA: TGTGCCAGCAGCTTAGATTTTCTCGGCTACACCTTC. The encoded protein is CASSLDFLGYTF.

The chain employs TRBV6-2 or TRBV6-3 and TRBJ2-1, with TRBD1 matching over 7 bases. There are 15 residues in the CDR3. V was pared by 4 bases and J by 3 bases, with 6 bases of the junction left unmatched. The germline CDR1 and CDR2 sequences are MNHEY and SVGEGT. CDR3: CASSSYRDSYNEQFF. The CDR3 DNA sequence: TGTGCCAGCAGTTCGTACCGGGACAGCTACAATGAGCAGTTCTTC.

V gene TRBV10-3 combines with J gene TRBJ2-5, with 8 bases lining up with TRBD1. The V gene's germline CDR1 is ENHRY and CDR2 SYGVKD. The V segment lost 2 bases and the J segment 7 bases; nucleotides outside the gene matches: 0. This CDR3 spans 12 amino acids. For the CDR3, the DNA is TGTGCCATCAGTGAGACAGGGGGGACCCAGTACTTC. It specifies CAISETGGTQYF.

The chain has TRBV7-9 and TRBJ1-1; maybe TRBD1 (5 bases). Germline-derived CDR1 and CDR2 are SEHNR and FQNEAQ (reference sequence). The CDR3 has 12 residues. V lost 3 bases to trimming and J lost 7 bases, with 9 bases between them. The CDR3 nucleotides are TGTGCCAGCAGCTTTAGACAGTATGAAGCTTTCTTT. As protein: CASSFRQYEAFF.

The rearrangement joins TRBV4-1 to TRBJ2-3; TRBD2 aligns across 12 bases. This CDR3 comprises 17 residues. Germline loops: CDR1 MGHRA, CDR2 YSYEKL. The V gene end was trimmed by 3 bases and the J gene end by 4 bases; junction bases not matched to a gene: 8. CDR3 loop: CASSQGGLAGTSDTQYF. The CDR3 DNA reads as TGCGCCAGCAGCCAGGGTGGACTAGCGGGGACCTCAGATACGCAGTATTTT.

This clone was observed a handful of times. The chain links TRBV12-3 or TRBV12-4 to TRBJ1-1; 7 bases map to TRBD1. The ends lost 6 bases at V and 5 bases at J; junction bases unmatched: 3. The CDR3 is made up of 12 amino acids. The CDR3 sequence is CASRQQGTEAFF. The CDR3 DNA reads TGTGCCAGCAGACAACAGGGGACTGAAGCTTTCTTT.

This rearrangement joins TRBV6-1 to TRBJ1-5, with TRBD1 matching over 7 bases. The CDR3 is made up of 14 amino acids. Germline V lookup: CDR1 MNHNS, CDR2 SASEGT. The V segment lost 3 bases and the J segment 7 bases; nucleotides outside the gene matches: 6. The CDR3 region has the DNA TGTGCCAGCAGTGAGGACAGGTTTTTACAGCCCCAGCATTTT. Translated, it gives CASSEDRFLQPQHF.

The count of this clone is one. J is TRBJ2-7 and V is TRBV28; 7 bases fit TRBD2. Per germline, CDR1 MDHEN and CDR2 SYDVKM. The CDR3 length is 16 residues. Germline trimming cut 5 bases from V and 4 bases from J; bases unmatched to any gene: 14. The CDR3 loop is CASSTRLAASLYEQYF. In DNA, the CDR3 is TGTGCCAGCAGTACGCGACTAGCAGCCTCCCTTTACGAGCAGTACTTC.